This TCR beta chain was sequenced for a study of blood T cell repertoires in COVID-19. Study-level information: The study drew acute and convalescent COVID-19 samples from the United States, Italy and Spain.

In the original processing: Using reference gene primer amplification, nucleated cell counts were estimated. Repertoires were generated with immunoSEQ multiplex PCR, while TCRdb's copy carries only in-frame clones and drops some. V and J calls plus clone size are reproduced from that table; the DNA served to infer D and trimming. The sample gives approximately 190,000 clones, just over 85% of which show up once; over 4.5% is in the top ten. The J segment lost 5 bases and the V segment lost 1 base, leaving 8 bases of the junction unmatched. Germline-derived CDR1 and CDR2 are SGHTA and FQGNSA. The CDR3 has 16 residues. This clone was counted once.

The TCR was taken from a man at least 80 years old with acute or convalescent COVID-19. Sequenced: peripheral blood. The chain employs TRBV7-2 and TRBJ2-7; the match to TRBD2 covers 10 bases. The CDR3 DNA follows: TGTGCCAGCAGCTTAGATCGAGCGGGAGGGTCCAACGAGCAGTACTTC. Encoded protein: CASSLDRAGGSNEQYF.